Listed below are T cell receptor beta chains from one sample, sequenced in a study of shared clonotypes between healthy human individuals. Produced via immunoSEQ multiplex PCR; TCRdb's table is partial and in-frame only. This table holds about 2.1 million clones, 90% to 95% found once. Source material: naive CD8+ T cells from PBMCs. These TCRs come from a man aged 18 to 30 in good health. Some clones in this sample may be carry-over from other donors' samples. Both conserved end residues are part of each CDR3. A D gene is named only where the DNA matches it firmly. Clone size is stated in some rows and not others, as once, few, many or a class when expanded.

TRBV9	TRBJ2-5	19	NA	once	CASSVGKSSVTGFRETQYF	TGTGCCAGCAGCGTAGGGAAATCGTCAGTAACAGGGTTTAGGGAGACCCAGTACTTC
TRBV11-2	TRBJ2-1	14	NA	NA	CASSFGDAYNEQFF	TGTGCCAGCAGCTTTGGGGATGCCTACAATGAGCAGTTCTTC
TRBV9	TRBJ1-1	12	NA	NA	CASSERDGEAFF	TGTGCCAGCAGCGAGCGGGACGGTGAAGCTTTCTTT
TRBV27	TRBJ1-2	13	NA	NA	CASSFGMTYGYTF	TGTGCCAGCAGTTTTGGGATGACCTATGGCTACACCTTC
TRBV18	TRBJ1-5	16	NA	NA	CASSHDLEVSNQPQHF	TGTGCCAGCTCACACGATCTTGAGGTCAGCAATCAGCCCCAGCATTTT
TRBV4-1	TRBJ2-5	14	TRBD1	NA	CASSVRQGQETQYF	TGCGCCAGCAGCGTACGACAGGGACAAGAGACCCAGTACTTC
TRBV5-1	TRBJ2-7	15	NA	NA	CASSQKKLSSYEQYF	TGCGCCAGCAGCCAGAAAAAACTGAGCTCCTACGAGCAGTACTTC
TRBV9	TRBJ2-2	13	NA	NA	CASRRLATGELFF	TGTGCCAGCCGGCGCCTGGCCACCGGGGAGCTGTTTTTT
TRBV7-8	TRBJ1-4	15	NA	NA	CASSSVQGTNEKLFF	TGTGCCAGCAGCTCGGTGCAGGGAACTAATGAAAAACTGTTTTTT
TRBV4-1	TRBJ1-5	14	NA	NA	CASSPVGGNQPQHF	TGCGCCAGCAGCCCTGTTGGGGGGAATCAGCCCCAGCATTTT
TRBV5-1	TRBJ2-1	17	NA	NA	CASSPSRRETYYNEQFF	TGCGCCAGCAGCCCCTCTCGCCGGGAGACTTACTACAATGAGCAGTTCTTC
TRBV9	TRBJ1-2	17	TRBD1	NA	CASSVRDRGTSNYGYTF	TGTGCCAGCAGCGTCCGGGACAGGGGGACTTCTAACTATGGCTACACCTTC
TRBV29-1	TRBJ2-3	14	NA	NA	CSVDSGARTDTQYF	TGCAGCGTTGATTCGGGGGCGCGCACAGATACGCAGTATTTT
TRBV10-3	TRBJ2-3	15	NA	once	CAISESRTAGDTQYF	TGTGCCATCAGTGAGTCGAGAACAGCGGGAGATACGCAGTATTTT
TRBV9	TRBJ2-3	16	NA	NA	CASSPVGGMSTDTQYF	TGTGCCAGCAGCCCCGTAGGAGGGATGAGCACAGATACGCAGTATTTT
TRBV9	TRBJ2-2	16	TRBD2	once	CASSVGLADYTGELFF	TGTGCCAGCAGCGTAGGTCTAGCGGATTACACCGGGGAGCTGTTTTTT
TRBV27	TRBJ2-1	16	NA	NA	CASSYRDRYRKDEQFF	TGTGCCAGCAGTTACAGGGACCGCTACCGTAAGGATGAGCAGTTCTTC
TRBV7-9	TRBJ2-7	13	TRBD2	NA	CASGERDSYEQYF	TGTGCCAGCGGGGAGCGGGATTCCTACGAGCAGTACTTC
TRBV28	TRBJ2-6	14	TRBD1	NA	CASSNSRGFNVLTF	TGTGCCAGCAGTAATAGCAGGGGGTTCAACGTCCTGACTTTC
TRBV5-1	TRBJ1-4	14	NA	few	CASSIRVGNEKLFF	TGCGCCAGCAGTATTAGGGTGGGGAATGAAAAACTGTTTTTT
TRBV19	TRBJ1-2	14	NA	NA	CASQHVGAGYGYTF	TGTGCCAGTCAGCATGTCGGGGCGGGGTATGGCTACACCTTC
TRBV4-3	TRBJ2-1	16	TRBD2	NA	CASSRTGGPGGNEQFF	TGCGCCAGCAGCCGTACGGGTGGCCCGGGGGGCAATGAGCAGTTCTTC
TRBV7-9	TRBJ2-1	17	TRBD2	NA	CASSAKGGRVRYNEQFF	TGTGCCAGCAGCGCTAAGGGAGGGCGGGTCCGCTACAATGAGCAGTTCTTC
TRBV7-7	TRBJ2-2	15	NA	NA	CASSLDSGSAGELFF	TGTGCCAGCAGCTTAGATTCGGGGAGCGCCGGGGAGCTGTTTTTT
TRBV11-2	TRBJ2-1	14	NA	NA	CASSFDRGDNEQFF	TGTGCCAGCAGCTTCGACAGAGGGGACAATGAGCAGTTCTTC
TRBV28	TRBJ1-1	13	NA	few	CASSFSVNTEAFF	TGTGCCAGCAGTTTCTCTGTGAACACTGAAGCTTTCTTT
TRBV28	TRBJ1-4	14	TRBD1	NA	CASSQGGWNEKLFF	TGTGCCAGCAGTCAAGGGGGCTGGAATGAAAAACTGTTTTTT
TRBV7-9	TRBJ2-7	15	NA	NA	CASRGEDRNSYEQYF	TGTGCCAGCAGGGGGGAGGACCGCAATTCTTACGAGCAGTACTTC
TRBV29-1	TRBJ2-2	14	NA	NA	CSVEDGGGPGELFF	TGCAGCGTTGAAGATGGAGGGGGGCCCGGGGAGCTGTTTTTT
TRBV28	TRBJ2-5	14	NA	once	CASSNRTREKTQYF	TGTGCCAGCAGCAATAGGACCCGGGAGAAGACCCAGTACTTC
TRBV4-1	TRBJ2-7	15	NA	NA	CASSLVPDSSYEQYF	TGCGCCAGCAGCCTTGTTCCCGACAGCTCCTACGAGCAGTACTTC
TRBV6-1	TRBJ2-1	11	NA	NA	CGLGSYNEQFF	TGTGGCCTGGGGTCCTACAATGAGCAGTTCTTC
TRBV10-3	TRBJ1-2	14	NA	NA	CAISDTPLNYGYTF	TGTGCCATCAGTGACACCCCGCTTAACTATGGCTACACCTTC
TRBV29-1	TRBJ2-7	13	NA	NA	CSAEGDTPYEQYF	TGCAGCGCCGAGGGCGACACTCCCTACGAGCAGTACTTC
TRBV11-2	TRBJ2-5	14	NA	NA	CASTLGGGRETQYF	TGTGCCAGCACGCTAGGGGGAGGGAGGGAGACCCAGTACTTC
TRBV5-5	TRBJ2-7	16	NA	NA	CASSLGLPPYSYEQYF	TGTGCCAGCAGCCTGGGACTCCCACCCTACTCCTACGAGCAGTACTTC
TRBV5-1	TRBJ2-1	15	NA	NA	CASSLVRKTDNEQFF	TGCGCCAGCAGCTTGGTTAGGAAAACCGACAATGAGCAGTTCTTC
TRBV11-2	TRBJ2-7	15	NA	NA	CASARGIGRSYEQYF	TGTGCGTCAGCAAGGGGGATAGGGAGGTCCTACGAGCAGTACTTC
TRBV7-9	TRBJ2-2	13	TRBD2	NA	CASGTRSDGELFF	TGTGCCAGCGGGACTAGGTCCGACGGGGAGCTGTTTTTT
TRBV7-3	TRBJ1-1	14	TRBD1	once	CASSYRGQGAEAFF	TGTGCCAGCAGCTACCGGGGACAGGGGGCTGAAGCTTTCTTT
TRBV10-3	TRBJ2-1	14	TRBD2	NA	CAISDASGYNEQFF	TGTGCCATCAGTGACGCTAGCGGCTACAATGAGCAGTTCTTC
TRBV5-4	TRBJ2-4	20	TRBD1	NA	CASYPFPIRDSLIAKNIQYF	TGTGCCAGCTACCCTTTCCCGATCCGGGACAGCTTGATAGCCAAAAACATTCAGTACTTC
TRBV28	TRBJ2-7	13	NA	NA	CASSLEQGGEQYF	TGTGCCAGCAGTTTAGAACAGGGAGGCGAGCAGTACTTC
TRBV6-5	TRBJ1-1	15	NA	NA	CASSYIGEWNTEAFF	TGTGCCAGCAGTTACATCGGGGAGTGGAACACTGAAGCTTTCTTT
TRBV4-1	TRBJ1-5	16	NA	NA	CASSQVAGQGGQPQHF	TGCGCCAGCAGCCAAGTGGCTGGCCAGGGCGGACAGCCCCAGCATTTT
TRBV27	TRBJ2-2	14	TRBD1	NA	CASRTGGGAGELFF	TGTGCCAGCAGGACAGGGGGCGGGGCCGGGGAGCTGTTTTTT
TRBV9	TRBJ2-3	16	TRBD2	NA	CASSPGVAGESDTQYF	TGTGCCAGCAGCCCCGGGGTAGCGGGAGAATCAGATACGCAGTATTTT
TRBV6-5	TRBJ2-2	13	NA	NA	CASSYSSTGELFF	TGTGCCAGCAGTTACTCGAGTACCGGGGAGCTGTTTTTT
TRBV27	TRBJ2-7	16	TRBD2	NA	CASSSLTSGTSYEQYF	TGTGCCAGCAGTTCCCTAACTAGCGGTACCTCCTACGAGCAGTACTTC
TRBV4-1	TRBJ2-1	19	TRBD2	NA	CASSQDRLRTGGSYNEQFF	TGCGCCAGCAGCCAAGATCGCCTTCGTACGGGAGGTTCCTACAATGAGCAGTTCTTC
TRBV15	TRBJ1-3	12	NA	NA	CATQGRRNTIYF	TGTGCCACCCAGGGGAGAAGGAACACCATATATTTT
TRBV5-1	TRBJ2-3	13	NA	NA	CASSSDRDPTQYF	TGCGCCAGCAGCTCTGACCGGGACCCGACGCAGTATTTT
TRBV28	TRBJ2-3	13	NA	once	CASRGDSTDTQYF	TGTGCCAGCAGGGGGGATAGCACAGATACGCAGTATTTT
TRBV28	TRBJ2-1	20	TRBD2	NA	CASSLFIGLSGSRGGNEQFF	TGTGCCAGCAGTTTATTTATCGGTTTGAGCGGGAGCCGGGGGGGGAATGAGCAGTTCTTC
TRBV29-1	TRBJ1-2	12	TRBD1	NA	CSVPGGAYGYTF	TGCAGCGTCCCAGGGGGGGCGTATGGCTACACCTTC
TRBV25-1	TRBJ2-1	14	TRBD2	NA	CASGTSGRYNEQFF	TGTGCCAGCGGGACTAGCGGCCGATACAATGAGCAGTTCTTC
TRBV6-6	TRBJ2-5	13	NA	NA	CAAAEGEQETQYF	TGTGCCGCAGCTGAAGGTGAGCAAGAGACCCAGTACTTC
TRBV27	TRBJ1-5	15	TRBD1	NA	CASRTDREGPQPQHF	TGTGCCAGCAGAACAGACAGGGAAGGGCCTCAGCCCCAGCATTTT
TRBV4-3	TRBJ1-2	15	NA	NA	CASSQDRGRYYGYTF	TGCGCCAGCAGCCAAGATCGGGGGAGATACTATGGCTACACCTTC
TRBV15	TRBJ2-1	15	TRBD2	NA	CATSRVAGANNEQFF	TGTGCCACCAGCAGAGTAGCGGGGGCCAACAATGAGCAGTTCTTC